Presented here are 16 T cell receptor beta chains from one specimen sequenced in a study of response to subunit inactivated influenza vaccine. TCRdb fed the RT-PCR reads into MiXCR, producing one record per CDR3 protein. The sample lists roughly 170,000 distinct CDR3 sequences; 9.2% were seen once. The source was non-naive T cells sorted from PBMCs, collected on the day of vaccination. These receptors came from a man aged 45-65 years who received an inactivated influenza vaccine.

There are many counts of this clonotype. This chain connects TRBV27 to TRBJ2-1; no firm D call. The ends were cut back, 8 bases at V and 6 bases at J, with 17 bases in the middle. Per germline, CDR1 MNHEY and CDR2 SMNVEV (reference sequence). This CDR3 comprises 14 residues. CDR3 bases: TGTGCCAGCGATCCTCTAGTGGCAGGCAATGAGCAGTTCTTC. The encoded protein is CASDPLVAGNEQFF.

This clonotype was seen repeatedly, ten times or more. The V and J genes are TRBV20-1 and TRBJ2-7; TRBD1 matches at 11 bases. The germline V gene has CDR1 DFQATT and CDR2 SNEGSKA (reference sequence). After removal of 5 bases from V and 3 bases from J, the junction contained 9 bases not matched to a gene. The CDR3 is made up of 15 amino acids. CDR3 residues: CSAHARDRGFYEQYF. The CDR3 DNA follows: TGCAGTGCTCATGCCAGGGACAGGGGGTTCTACGAGCAGTACTTC.

The table lists this clonotype with many counts. V is TRBV12-3 or TRBV12-4 and J is TRBJ1-1; 8 nucleotides line up with TRBD1. The CDR3 has 14 amino acids. Unmatched junction bases numbered 7, after V lost 5 bases and J lost 5 bases. The CDR3 sequence is CASSRWTGQTEAFF. The CDR3 DNA is TGTGCCAGCAGTCGTTGGACAGGGCAGACTGAAGCTTTCTTT.

The rearrangement joins TRBV4-2 to TRBJ2-1; D uncertain. The CDR3 is 13 residues long. Germline CDR1 is LGHNA and CDR2 is YNFKEQ. The germline V and J ends were trimmed by 2 bases and 4 bases, with 6 bases remaining between them. CDR3 region: CASSQPLYNEQFF. CDR3 nucleotides: TGTGCCAGCAGCCAACCTCTATACAATGAGCAGTTCTTC.

The rearrangement uses TRBV6-1 and TRBJ1-6; D is perhaps TRBD1 (5 bases). With 3 bases removed from V and 9 bases from J, the gap between germline ends came to 9 bases. The germline V gene encodes CDR1 MNHNS and CDR2 SASEGT. The CDR3 extends over 13 amino acids. CDR3 DNA sequence: TGTGCCAGCAGTGAGACAGAGGGTTCACCCCTCCACTTT. This translates into CASSETEGSPLHF.

V usage is TRBV7-2 and J usage is TRBJ2-7; D may be TRBD2 (5 bases). Trimming took off 5 bases at V and 3 bases at J, with 11 bases between the two ends. This CDR3 is built from 13 residues. Germline V gives CDR1 SGHTA, CDR2 FQGNSA. CDR3 residues: CASSRDRSYEQYF. The CDR3 bases are TGTGCCAGCAGCCGGGATCGGAGCTACGAGCAGTACTTC.

This clonotype has more than one count but fewer than ten. V and J are TRBV7-2 and TRBJ1-5; weak D call: TRBD1 (6 bases). Trimming took off 1 base at V and 0 bases at J, with 10 bases between the two ends. The CDR3 totals 16 residues. Germline V gene lookup returns CDR1 SGHTA and CDR2 FQGNSA. DNA of the CDR3: TGTGCCAGCAGCTTAGGAGGGGGATATAGCAATCAGCCCCAGCATTTT. This encodes CASSLGGGYSNQPQHF.

Concerning this clonotype itself: A read error may produce the germline difference seen at one junction end. CDR3 residues: CVSNDFNEQFF. In DNA, the CDR3 is TGTGTCAGTAACGATTTCAATGAGCAGTTCTTC. The J gene is TRBJ2-1, the V gene TRBV19, with D hard to call. The CDR3 runs to 11 residues. Per germline, CDR1 LNHDA and CDR2 SQIVND (reference sequence).

This clonotype was observed a few times. This chain joins TRBV30 and TRBJ2-7, with TRBD1 matching over 11 bases. The germline CDR1 and CDR2 sequences are GTSNPN and SVGIG (reference sequence). The CDR3 length is 14 residues. The V and J ends lost 1 base and 3 bases, in that order; junction bases with no gene match: 2. CDR3 nucleotides: TGTGCCTGGAGTGGGACAGGGGGCGTCTACGAGCAGTACTTC. This codes for CAWSGTGGVYEQYF.

This clonotype was counted at least ten times. The gene calls are TRBV4-3 and TRBJ2-7, with D maybe TRBD2 (6 bases). Per germline, CDR1 LGHNA and CDR2 YSLEER. CDR3 length equals 15 residues. Trimming cost V 0 bases and J 3 bases, with 12 bases left between them. CDR3 sequence (DNA): TGCGCCAGCAGCCAAGATCCAGCGGGCGTCTACGAGCAGTACTTC. As protein: CASSQDPAGVYEQYF.

This clonotype was seen at least ten times. V usage is TRBV20-1 and J usage is TRBJ2-7; a weak D match, TRBD2 (6 bases). The CDR3 is made up of 15 amino acids. The V gene's germline CDR1 is DFQATT and CDR2 SNEGSKA (reference sequence). Trimming stripped 2 bases from V and 6 bases from J, with 20 bases between. This CDR3 is CSARIPGSTFGEQYF. The CDR3 DNA reads as TGCAGTGCTAGAATCCCCGGGAGTACCTTCGGCGAGCAGTACTTC.

This clonotype was seen more than once but under ten times. The V call is TRBV7-9, the J call TRBJ2-7; no definite D call. V was pared by 5 bases and J by 5 bases, with 7 bases between. The length of the CDR3 is 11 residues. Germline assignment: CDR1 SEHNR and CDR2 FQNEAQ (reference sequence). CDR3 DNA: TGTGCCAGCAGCCCCGAAAACGAGCAGTACTTC. Its translation is CASSPENEQYF.

This clonotype was seen repeatedly, ten times or more. This chain links TRBV27 with TRBJ2-1; D unresolved. Germline V gene data show CDR1 as MNHEY and CDR2 as SMNVEV (reference sequence). The CDR3 contains 14 residues. Between the trimmed V and J ends, which lost 5 bases and 8 bases, there was a span of 16 bases. CDR3: CASSPTLRLYEQFF. The CDR3 nucleotides read TGTGCCAGCAGTCCTACTCTGAGGCTATATGAGCAGTTCTTC.

This clonotype appeared many times. V and J are TRBV5-1 and TRBJ2-3; D is unresolved. Germline CDR1 reads SGHRS; CDR2 reads YFSETQ. The CDR3 runs to 16 residues. Trimming removed 5 bases at V and 0 bases at J, with 16 bases between. CDR3 in amino acids: CASRQSAVMSTDTQYF. CDR3 sequence (DNA): TGCGCCAGCAGACAATCAGCTGTGATGAGCACAGATACGCAGTATTTT.

This clonotype was counted many times. V is TRBV14 and J is TRBJ2-3, with D perhaps being TRBD1 or TRBD2 (5 bases each). Trimming stripped 4 bases from V and 5 bases from J, with 16 bases between. The V gene's germline CDR1 is SGHDN and CDR2 FVKESK. This CDR3 is 15 amino acids long. CDR3 nucleotide sequence: TGTGCCAGCAGCCGTGGGGGAGCGGTGGGAGATACGCAGTATTTT. Residues: CASSRGGAVGDTQYF.

This clonotype was recorded a few times. The chain uses TRBV7-9 and TRBJ1-6; 8 bases are a match to TRBD1. CDR1 is SEHNR and CDR2 is FQNEAQ in the germline V gene (reference sequence). The J segment lost 11 bases and the V segment lost 6 bases, leaving 6 bases of the junction unmatched. CDR3 length: 13 amino acids. CDR3 DNA: TGTGCCAGCAGACTCGAACAGGGGGCACCCCTCCACTTT. Translated, it gives CASRLEQGAPLHF.